This record covers a single TCR beta chain. The antigen is not known. This table comes from immunoSEQ multiplex PCR, and its TCRdb copy is limited to in-frame clones, with some not included. The profile shows about 46,000 clones, around nine tenths of them singletons. This record belongs to a study of OX40 agonist ivuxolimab in advanced cancers. About the study: An anti-OX40 (CD134) antibody with agonistic activity, ivuxolimab, was administered to patients.

Study-wide findings and caveats: Several nonresponders also turned out to have low normalized T-cell clonal expansion.

Sequencing used CD4+ or CD8+ T cells sorted from blood, obtained in a trial of the OX40 agonist ivuxolimab. The TCR comes from an adult with an advanced solid tumor such as melanoma, head and neck, liver or kidney cancer.

Here the CDR3 DNA reads TGTGCCTGGACGCCCGACGGGTCTTTGGCCTATGGCTACACCTTC. Translated: CAWTPDGSLAYGYTF. The genes are TRBV30 and TRBJ1-2; no firm D call. The CDR3 spans 15 residues. Germline V gene lookup returns CDR1 GTSNPN and CDR2 SVGIG (reference sequence). The V end was cut by 4 bases, the J end by 4 bases, with 19 bases between.